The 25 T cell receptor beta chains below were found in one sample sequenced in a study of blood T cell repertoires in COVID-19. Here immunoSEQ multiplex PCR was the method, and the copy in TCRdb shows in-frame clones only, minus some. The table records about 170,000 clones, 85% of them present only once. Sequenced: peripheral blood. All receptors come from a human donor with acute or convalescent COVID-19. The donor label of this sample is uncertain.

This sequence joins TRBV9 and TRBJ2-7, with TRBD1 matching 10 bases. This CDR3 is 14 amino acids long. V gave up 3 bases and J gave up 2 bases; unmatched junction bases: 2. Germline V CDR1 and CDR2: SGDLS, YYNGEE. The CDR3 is CASSGDRGAYEQYF. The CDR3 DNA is TGTGCCAGCAGCGGGGACAGGGGAGCCTACGAGCAGTACTTC.

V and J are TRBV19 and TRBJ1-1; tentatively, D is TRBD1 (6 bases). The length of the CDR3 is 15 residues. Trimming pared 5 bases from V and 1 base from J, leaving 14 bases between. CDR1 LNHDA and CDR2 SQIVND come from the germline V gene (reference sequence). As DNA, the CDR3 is TGTGCCAGTAGTGCCGGGAGGGGGGGGAACACTGAAGCTTTCTTT. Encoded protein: CASSAGRGGNTEAFF.

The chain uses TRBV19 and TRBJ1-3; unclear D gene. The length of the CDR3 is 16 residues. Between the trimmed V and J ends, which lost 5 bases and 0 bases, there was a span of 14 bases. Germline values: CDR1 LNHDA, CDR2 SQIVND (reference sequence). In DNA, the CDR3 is TGTGCCAGTAGTTGGGCTGACACGACCTCTGGAAACACCATATATTTT. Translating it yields CASSWADTTSGNTIYF.

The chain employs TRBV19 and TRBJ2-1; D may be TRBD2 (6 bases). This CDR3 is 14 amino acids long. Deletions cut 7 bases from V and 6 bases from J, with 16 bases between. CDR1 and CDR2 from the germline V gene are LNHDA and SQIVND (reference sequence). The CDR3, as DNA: TGTGCCAGTAACCCCGGGACTCATGCCAATGAGCAGTTCTTC. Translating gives CASNPGTHANEQFF. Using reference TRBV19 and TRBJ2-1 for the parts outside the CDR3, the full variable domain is DGGITQSPKYLFRKEGQNVTLSCEQNLNHDAMYWYRQDPGQGLRLIYYSQIVNDFQKGDIAEGYSVSREKKESFPLTVTSAQKNPTAFYLCASNPGTHANEQFFGPGTRLTVL.

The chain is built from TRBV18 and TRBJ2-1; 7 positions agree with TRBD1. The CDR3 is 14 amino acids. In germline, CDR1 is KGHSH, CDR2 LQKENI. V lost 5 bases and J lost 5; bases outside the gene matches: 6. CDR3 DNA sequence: TGTGCCAGCTCAAGGGGACAGAAGAACAATGAGCAGTTCTTC. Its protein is CASSRGQKNNEQFF. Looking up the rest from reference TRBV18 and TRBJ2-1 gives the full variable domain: NAGVMQNPRHLVRRRGQEARLRCSPMKGHSHVYWYRQLPEEGLKFMVYLQKENIIDESGMPKERFSAEFPKEGPSILRIQQVVRGDSAAYFCASSRGQKNNEQFFGPGTRLTVL.

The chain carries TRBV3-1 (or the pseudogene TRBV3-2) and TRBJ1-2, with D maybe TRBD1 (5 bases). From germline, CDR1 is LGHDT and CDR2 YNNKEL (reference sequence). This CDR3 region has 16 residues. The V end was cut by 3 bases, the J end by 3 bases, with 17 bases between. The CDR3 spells CASSQSRPGADYGYTF. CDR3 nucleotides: TGTGCCAGCAGCCAGAGCCGTCCTGGGGCTGACTATGGCTACACCTTC.

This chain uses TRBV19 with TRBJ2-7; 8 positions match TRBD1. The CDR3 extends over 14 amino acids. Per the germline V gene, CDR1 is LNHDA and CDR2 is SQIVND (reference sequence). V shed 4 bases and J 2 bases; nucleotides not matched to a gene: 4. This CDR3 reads CASSKQTGAYEQYF. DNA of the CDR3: TGTGCCAGTAGTAAACAGACAGGGGCCTACGAGCAGTACTTC.

Here the CDR3 DNA reads TGTGCCAGTAGTCCCCGTGGTAGGCGCGGAAACAATCAGCCCCAGCATTTT. Protein: CASSPRGRRGNNQPQHF. The V and J genes are TRBV19 and TRBJ1-5; no clear D. CDR1 is LNHDA, CDR2 SQIVND, per germline (reference sequence). Trimming removed 5 bases at V and 3 bases at J, with 20 bases between. This CDR3 has 17 residues. The whole variable domain, remainder taken from reference TRBV19 and TRBJ1-5, is DGGITQSPKYLFRKEGQNVTLSCEQNLNHDAMYWYRQDPGQGLRLIYYSQIVNDFQKGDIAEGYSVSREKKESFPLTVTSAQKNPTAFYLCASSPRGRRGNNQPQHFGDGTRLSIL.

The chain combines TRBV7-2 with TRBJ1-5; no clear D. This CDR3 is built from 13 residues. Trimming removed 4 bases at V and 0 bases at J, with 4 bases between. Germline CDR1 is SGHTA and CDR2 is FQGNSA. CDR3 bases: TGTGCCAGCAGCTCTTATAGCAATCAGCCCCAGCATTTT. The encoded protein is CASSSYSNQPQHF. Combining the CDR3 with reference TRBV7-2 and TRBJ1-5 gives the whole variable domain GAGVSQSPSNKVTEKGKDVELRCDPISGHTALYWYRQSLGQGLEFLIYFQGNSAPDKSGLPSDRFSAERTGGSVSTLTIQRTQQEDSAVYLCASSSYSNQPQHFGDGTRLSIL.

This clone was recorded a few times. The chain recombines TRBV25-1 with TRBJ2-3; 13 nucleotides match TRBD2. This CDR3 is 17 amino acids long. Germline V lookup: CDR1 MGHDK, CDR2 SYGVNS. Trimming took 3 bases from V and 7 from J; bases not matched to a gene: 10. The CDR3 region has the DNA TGTGCCAGCAGTGAGGGACTAGCGGGGAATATAGGATATACGCAGTATTTT. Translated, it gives CASSEGLAGNIGYTQYF.

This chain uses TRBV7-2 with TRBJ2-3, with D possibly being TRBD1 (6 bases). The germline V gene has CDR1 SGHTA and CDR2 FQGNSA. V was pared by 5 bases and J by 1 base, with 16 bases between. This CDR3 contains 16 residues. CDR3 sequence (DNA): TGTGCCAGCAGCCAACTGCCAGGGGTAGGCACAGATACGCAGTATTTT. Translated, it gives CASSQLPGVGTDTQYF.

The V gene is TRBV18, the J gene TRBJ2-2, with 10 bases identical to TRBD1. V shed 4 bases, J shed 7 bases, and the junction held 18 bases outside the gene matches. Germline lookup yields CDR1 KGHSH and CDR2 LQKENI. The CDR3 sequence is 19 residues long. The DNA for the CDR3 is TGTGCCAGCTCACTGAATACCGCCCTTGGGACAGGGGCTAACGGGGAGCTGTTTTTT. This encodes CASSLNTALGTGANGELFF.

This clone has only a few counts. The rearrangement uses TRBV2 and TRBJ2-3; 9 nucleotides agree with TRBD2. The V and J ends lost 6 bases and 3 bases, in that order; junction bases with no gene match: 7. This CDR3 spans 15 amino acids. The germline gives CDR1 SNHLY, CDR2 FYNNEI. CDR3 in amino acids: CASRGGLAETDTQYF. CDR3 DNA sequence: TGTGCCAGCAGGGGGGGACTAGCAGAAACAGATACGCAGTATTTT. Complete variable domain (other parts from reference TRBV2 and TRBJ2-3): EPEVTQTPSHQVTQMGQEVILRCVPISNHLYFYWYRQILGQKVEFLVSFYNNEISEKSEIFDDQFSVERPDGSNFTLKIRSTKLEDSAMYFCASRGGLAETDTQYFGPGTRLTVL.

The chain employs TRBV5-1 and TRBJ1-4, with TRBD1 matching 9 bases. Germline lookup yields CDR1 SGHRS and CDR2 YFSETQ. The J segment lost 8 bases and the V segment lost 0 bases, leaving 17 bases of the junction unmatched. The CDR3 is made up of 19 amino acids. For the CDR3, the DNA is TGCGCCAGCAGCTTGGAGGGAGCCGGGACAGGGACGACAGTCGAAAAACTGTTTTTT. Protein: CASSLEGAGTGTTVEKLFF. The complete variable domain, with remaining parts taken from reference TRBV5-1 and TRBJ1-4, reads KAGVTQTPRYLIKTRGQQVTLSCSPISGHRSVSWYQQTPGQGLQFLFEYFSETQRNKGNFPGRFSGRQFSNSRSEMNVSTLELGDSALYLCASSLEGAGTGTTVEKLFFGSGTQLSVL.

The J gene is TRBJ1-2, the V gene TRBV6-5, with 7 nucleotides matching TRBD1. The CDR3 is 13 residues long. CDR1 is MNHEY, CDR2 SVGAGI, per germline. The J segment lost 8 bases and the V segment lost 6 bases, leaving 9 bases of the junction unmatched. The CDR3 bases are TGTGCCAGCAGGATAGAAGGGACAGCCGGCTACACCTTC. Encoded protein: CASRIEGTAGYTF.

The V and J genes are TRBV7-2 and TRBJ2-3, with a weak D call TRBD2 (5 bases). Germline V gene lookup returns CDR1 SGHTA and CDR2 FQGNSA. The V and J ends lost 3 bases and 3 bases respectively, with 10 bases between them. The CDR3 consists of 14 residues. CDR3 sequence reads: CASSFQEATDTQYF. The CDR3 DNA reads TGTGCCAGCAGCTTTCAGGAGGCGACAGATACGCAGTATTTT.

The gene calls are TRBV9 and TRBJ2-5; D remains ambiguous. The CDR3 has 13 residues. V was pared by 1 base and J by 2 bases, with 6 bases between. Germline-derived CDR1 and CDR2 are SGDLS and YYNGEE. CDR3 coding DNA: TGTGCCAGCAGCGTATCTCGGCAAGAGACCCAGTACTTC. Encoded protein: CASSVSRQETQYF.

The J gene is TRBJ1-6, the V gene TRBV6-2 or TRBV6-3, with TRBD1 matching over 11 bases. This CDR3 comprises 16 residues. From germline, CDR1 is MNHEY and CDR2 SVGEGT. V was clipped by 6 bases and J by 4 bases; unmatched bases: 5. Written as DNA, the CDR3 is TGTGCCAGCAGCCCTAGGGACAGGGGGTATAATTCACCCCTCCACTTT. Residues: CASSPRDRGYNSPLHF.

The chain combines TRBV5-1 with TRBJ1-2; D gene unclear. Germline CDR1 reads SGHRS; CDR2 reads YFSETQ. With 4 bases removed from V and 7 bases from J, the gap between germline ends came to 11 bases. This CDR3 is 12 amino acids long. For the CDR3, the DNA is TGCGCCAGCAGCCGCGACAATGGTGGCTACACCTTC. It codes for CASSRDNGGYTF.

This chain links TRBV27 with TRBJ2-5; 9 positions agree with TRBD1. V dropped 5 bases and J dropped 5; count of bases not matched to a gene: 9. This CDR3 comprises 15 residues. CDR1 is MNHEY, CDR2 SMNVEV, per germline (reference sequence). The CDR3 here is CASSPTGTGLETQYF. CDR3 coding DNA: TGTGCCAGCAGTCCTACCGGGACAGGGCTGGAGACCCAGTACTTC.

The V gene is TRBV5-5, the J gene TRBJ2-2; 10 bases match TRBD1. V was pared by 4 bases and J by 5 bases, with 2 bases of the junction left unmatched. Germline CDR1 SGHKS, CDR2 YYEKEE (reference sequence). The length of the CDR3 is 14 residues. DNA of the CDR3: TGTGCCAGCAGCCTGGACAGGGGGACCGGGGAGCTGTTTTTT. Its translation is CASSLDRGTGELFF.

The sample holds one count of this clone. The CDR3 region is CASSLKGAREAFF. The CDR3 DNA reads TGCGCCAGCAGCTTGAAGGGGGCTCGTGAAGCTTTCTTT. The chain employs TRBV5-1 and TRBJ1-1; 7 nucleotides align to TRBD1. Germline V gene sequence: CDR1 SGHRS, CDR2 YFSETQ. The CDR3 runs 13 residues. Trimming at V came to 1 base and at J to 7 bases, leaving 4 bases not matched to a gene.

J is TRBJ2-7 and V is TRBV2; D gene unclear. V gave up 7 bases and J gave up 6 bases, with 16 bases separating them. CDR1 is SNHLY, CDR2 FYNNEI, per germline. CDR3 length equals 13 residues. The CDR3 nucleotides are TGTGCCAGCACATCAGGAATTGGAAGCGAGCAGTACTTC. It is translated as CASTSGIGSEQYF.

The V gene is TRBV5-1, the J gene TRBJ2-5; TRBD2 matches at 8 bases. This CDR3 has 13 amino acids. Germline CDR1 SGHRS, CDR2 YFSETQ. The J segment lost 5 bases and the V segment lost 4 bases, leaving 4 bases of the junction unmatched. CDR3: CASSPGLEETQYF. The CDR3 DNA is TGCGCCAGCAGCCCGGGACTAGAGGAGACCCAGTACTTC. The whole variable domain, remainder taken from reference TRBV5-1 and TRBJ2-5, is KAGVTQTPRYLIKTRGQQVTLSCSPISGHRSVSWYQQTPGQGLQFLFEYFSETQRNKGNFPGRFSGRQFSNSRSEMNVSTLELGDSALYLCASSPGLEETQYFGPGTRLLVL.

The CDR3 loop is CASSSPPDFVNTEAFF. The CDR3 region has the DNA TGTGCCAGCAGTTCCCCTCCGGACTTCGTTAACACTGAAGCTTTCTTT. The rearrangement joins TRBV28 to TRBJ1-1; no firm D call. The CDR3 is made up of 16 amino acids. V lost 4 bases and J 2 bases, leaving 17 bases between the germline ends. Germline loops: CDR1 MDHEN, CDR2 SYDVKM.